The 10 T cell receptor beta chains given below trace back to one sample, sequenced in a study of T cells expressing NK-cell markers. Each CDR3 protein gets one entry in TCRdb, which reprocessed the 5' RACE reads and gives no DNA. The table counts 500,000 to 700,000 distinct CDR3 sequences; approximately 3.5% lies in the top ten. Sequencing was performed on blood T cells: a sorted CD56 or NKG2C T cell subset, CD4+ or CD8+ T cells, or bulk PBMC T cells (not recorded which). These receptors were collected from a man aged 18 to 30 in good health.

V gene TRBV7-2 combines with J gene TRBJ2-2; absent DNA, TCRdb's TRBD2 call cannot be checked. CDR1 is SGHTA and CDR2 is FQGNSA in the germline V gene. This CDR3 contains 19 residues. The CDR3 sequence is CASSLAGSLSFANTGELFF. The whole variable domain, filled in from reference TRBV7-2 and TRBJ2-2, reads GAGVSQSPSNKVTEKGKDVELRCDPISGHTALYWYRQSLGQGLEFLIYFQGNSAPDKSGLPSDRFSAERTGGSVSTLTIQRTQQEDSAVYLCASSLAGSLSFANTGELFFGEGSRLTVL.

V and J are TRBV24-1 and TRBJ2-1; TCRdb names TRBD2, which stays unverified in the absence of DNA. Germline V gives CDR1 KGHDR, CDR2 SFDVKD. The CDR3 loop spans 15 amino acids. The CDR3 sequence: CATSEASGSSHEQFF.

V and J are TRBV25-1 and TRBJ2-5; lacking DNA, the TRBD2 call made by TCRdb goes unchecked. Germline CDR1 reads MGHDK; CDR2 reads SYGVNS. The CDR3 runs 15 residues. The CDR3 loop reads CASSDSREGPETQYF.

The V gene is TRBV6-4, the J gene TRBJ1-2. The CDR3 totals 16 residues. Germline V gene sequence: CDR1 MRHNA, CDR2 SNTAGT. CDR3 sequence reads: CASSDSRDFGNYGYTF.

The CDR3 here is CATSRIPSSRKTGELFF. The chain has TRBV15 and TRBJ2-2. This CDR3 contains 17 residues. CDR1 LNHNV and CDR2 YYDKDF come from the germline V gene (reference sequence).

The V gene is TRBV7-9, the J gene TRBJ1-3. The CDR3 runs to 15 residues. In germline, CDR1 is SEHNR, CDR2 FQNEAQ (reference sequence). CDR3 loop: CASSPLPSSGNTIYF. The variable domain in full, completed from reference TRBV7-9 and TRBJ1-3, reads DTGVSQNPRHKITKRGQNVTFRCDPISEHNRLYWYRQTLGQGPEFLTYFQNEAQLEKSRLLSDRFSAERPKGSFSTLEIQRTEQGDSAMYLCASSPLPSSGNTIYFGEGSWLTVV.

The chain carries TRBV7-6 and TRBJ1-1; lacking DNA, the TRBD1 call made by TCRdb goes unchecked. This CDR3 has 14 amino acids. The germline gives CDR1 SGHVS, CDR2 FNYEAQ. The CDR3 sequence: CASSRVKTGTEAFF.

The V call is TRBV20-1, the J call TRBJ2-5; with no DNA, the TCRdb D assignment of TRBD1 cannot be verified. The germline CDR1 and CDR2 sequences are DFQATT and SNEGSKA (reference sequence). CDR3 length equals 14 residues. This CDR3 is CSAKGLDRAETQYF.

This sequence joins TRBV15 and TRBJ2-4; TCRdb designates TRBD2, a call that cannot be tested without DNA. The V gene's germline CDR1 is LNHNV and CDR2 YYDKDF (reference sequence). The CDR3 contains 15 residues. The CDR3 spells CATSTGGLSKNIQYF.

The chain carries TRBV10-3 and TRBJ2-2; TCRdb returns TRBD1, unconfirmable since there is no DNA. The germline V gene has CDR1 ENHRY and CDR2 SYGVKD. This CDR3 region has 15 residues. CDR3 region: CAIRPGQGLGGELFF.